Reported below is one T cell receptor (beta chain). Patients in Seattle were enrolled during active infection, then followed longitudinally. These data are taken from a study of blood T cell repertoires in COVID-19. Study-level information: Samples taken during acute and convalescent COVID-19 were collected in the United States, Italy and Spain. Sample material is recorded as cDNA or gDNA derived from T cells, B-cell-depleted T cells, or PBMCs.

Per the study methods: Amplification of reference gene primers was used by the study to estimate nucleated cell counts. Produced via immunoSEQ multiplex PCR; TCRdb's table is partial and in-frame only. The DNA gave D and trimming, while V, J and clone size come from that table. This table has fewer than 300,000 clones, approximately 91% appearing once. Between the trimmed V and J ends, which lost 4 bases and 3 bases, there was a span of 18 bases. In germline, CDR1 is SGDLS, CDR2 YYNGEE. The length of the CDR3 is 16 residues. This sequence joins TRBV9 and TRBJ2-3; D may be TRBD1 (7 bases). Sequencing was done on a sample of peripheral blood. The clonotype originates from a woman aged 30 to 39 with COVID-19, enrolled during active disease. Written as DNA, the CDR3 is TGTGCCAGCAGCCCTCCCCAGGGGGGTTTGACAGATACGCAGTATTTT. Protein product: CASSPPQGGLTDTQYF.